This passage covers 19 T cell receptor beta chains from one sample sequenced in a study of blood T cell repertoires in COVID-19. Method: immunoSEQ multiplex PCR; TCRdb's copy keeps in-frame clones and lacks some. The sample lists about 82,000 clones, 85% seen once, with about a sixth in the top ten. Sequencing used peripheral blood. The source of these receptors is a man aged 80 or over with active or convalescent COVID-19.

V gene TRBV18 combines with J gene TRBJ1-1, with no clear D. Germline values: CDR1 KGHSH, CDR2 LQKENI. The CDR3 runs to 15 residues. Trimming removed 1 base at V and 2 bases at J, with 11 bases between. Here the CDR3 reads CASSPRHRSNTEAFF. The CDR3 DNA reads as TGTGCCAGCTCACCACGGCACAGAAGTAACACTGAAGCTTTCTTT. Looking up the rest from reference TRBV18 and TRBJ1-1 gives the full variable domain: NAGVMQNPRHLVRRRGQEARLRCSPMKGHSHVYWYRQLPEEGLKFMVYLQKENIIDESGMPKERFSAEFPKEGPSILRIQQVVRGDSAAYFCASSPRHRSNTEAFFGQGTRLTVV.

The chain links TRBV5-4 to TRBJ1-2, with D hard to call. V was pared by 4 bases and J by 6 bases, with 16 bases between. The germline CDR1 and CDR2 sequences are SGHNT and YYREEE (reference sequence). The CDR3 contains 14 residues. The CDR3 sequence: CASSGGPHDDGYTF. The CDR3 DNA reads TGTGCCAGCAGCGGCGGGCCCCATGACGATGGCTACACCTTC.

This clone appeared a single time. The chain's CDR3 is CASSLSRDGANVLTF. The CDR3 nucleotides are TGTGCCAGCAGCTTAAGCAGGGATGGGGCCAACGTCCTGACTTTC. The chain links TRBV7-2 to TRBJ2-6; D is possibly TRBD1 (5 bases). Deletions cut 2 bases from V and 3 bases from J, with 8 bases between. The germline V gene encodes CDR1 SGHTA and CDR2 FQGNSA. The CDR3 runs 15 residues.

J is TRBJ1-5 and V is TRBV27; 9 nucleotides agree with TRBD1. Unmatched junction bases numbered 13, after V lost 6 bases and J lost 10 bases. The CDR3 totals 15 residues. CDR1 and CDR2 (germline): MNHEY, SMNVEV (reference sequence). The CDR3 reads CASSPEQGASQPQHF. CDR3 coding DNA: TGTGCCAGCAGCCCCGAACAGGGGGCATCCCAACCCCAGCATTTT.

J is TRBJ1-3 and V is TRBV5-1, with 10 bases fitting TRBD1. The CDR3 loop spans 17 amino acids. From germline, CDR1 is SGHRS and CDR2 YFSETQ. V was pared by 0 bases and J by 0 bases, with 3 bases of the junction left unmatched. For the CDR3, the DNA is TGCGCCAGCAGCTTGGGGGGACAGGGGAACTCTGGAAACACCATATATTTT. It codes for CASSLGGQGNSGNTIYF.

The chain recombines TRBV19 with TRBJ1-2; no firm D call. This CDR3 is built from 12 residues. V lost 5 bases and J 4 bases, leaving 8 bases between the germline ends. Germline V gene data show CDR1 as LNHDA and CDR2 as SQIVND (reference sequence). This CDR3 is CASSPAGYGYTF. In DNA form, the CDR3 reads TGTGCCAGTAGTCCAGCGGGCTATGGCTACACCTTC.

About this clone: One end of the junction varies from germline; a read error may be responsible. The chain has TRBV6-2 or TRBV6-3 and TRBJ1-2; D possibly corresponds to TRBD1 (6 bases). Looked up from germline, CDR1 is MNHEY and CDR2 is SVGEGT. This CDR3 spans 16 amino acids. CDR3 amino acids: CASSYGLTTGTLSYAF. CDR3 bases: TGTGCCAGCAGTTACGGGTTGACTACGGGGACACTCTCCTATGCCTTC.

This clone came up once. The chain uses TRBV11-3 and TRBJ2-1; tentatively, D is TRBD2 (6 bases). Germline V lookup: CDR1 SGHNT, CDR2 YENEEA. With 7 bases removed from V and 4 bases from J, the gap between germline ends came to 20 bases. This CDR3 has 16 residues. The CDR3 is CASTTRRGSGYNEQFF. Written as DNA, the CDR3 is TGTGCCAGCACCACTCGTCGGGGGAGCGGGTACAATGAGCAGTTCTTC.

The rearrangement uses TRBV9 and TRBJ2-1; 11 positions agree with TRBD2. Trimming removed 4 bases from V and 7 bases from J; junction bases left unmatched: 10. CDR1 is SGDLS and CDR2 is YYNGEE in the germline V gene. The CDR3 extends over 16 amino acids. The CDR3 sequence is CASSPLAGGLENEQFF. The CDR3 DNA reads TGTGCCAGCAGCCCCTTAGCGGGAGGGCTAGAGAATGAGCAGTTCTTC.

The genes are TRBV6-6 and TRBJ1-4; D may be TRBD1 (6 bases). V was shortened by 6 bases and J by 2 bases, with 13 bases between the two germline ends. Germline loops: CDR1 MNHNY, CDR2 SVGAGI (reference sequence). CDR3 length equals 15 residues. The CDR3 protein is CASRVQGTTNEKLFF. The CDR3 DNA follows: TGTGCCAGCAGGGTCCAGGGGACGACTAATGAAAAACTGTTTTTT.

The chain couples TRBV7-9 to TRBJ2-3; 8 nucleotides agree with TRBD2. This CDR3 is 14 amino acids long. The trim removed 3 bases at V and 4 bases at J, leaving 3 bases unmatched. The germline gives CDR1 SEHNR, CDR2 FQNEAQ (reference sequence). The CDR3 sequence is CASSFREGPDTQYF. CDR3 DNA: TGTGCCAGCAGCTTCCGGGAGGGTCCAGATACGCAGTATTTT.

The chain couples TRBV6-6 to TRBJ2-2, with D possibly TRBD2 on 5 matching bases. The germline V gene has CDR1 MNHNY and CDR2 SVGAGI (reference sequence). V lost 7 bases and J lost 4, with 13 bases in between. The CDR3 sequence is 14 residues long. CDR3: CASKSGQFTGELFF. CDR3 in DNA: TGTGCCAGCAAAAGCGGTCAGTTCACCGGGGAGCTGTTTTTT.

The V call is TRBV18, the J call TRBJ2-7; 9 nucleotides align to TRBD1. CDR1 is KGHSH and CDR2 is LQKENI in the germline V gene. J was trimmed by 2 bases and V by 3 bases; bases with no gene match: 14. The CDR3 spans 18 residues. The CDR3: CASSPKPGQGEWAYEQYV. CDR3 nucleotide sequence: TGTGCCAGCTCACCGAAACCGGGACAGGGTGAATGGGCCTACGAGCAGTACGTC.

The rearrangement links TRBV7-6 to TRBJ2-3; D unclear. Between the trimmed V and J ends, which lost 5 bases and 1 base, there was a span of 13 bases. Germline CDR1 and CDR2: SGHVS and FNYEAQ. This CDR3 comprises 15 residues. The CDR3 DNA sequence: TGTGCCAGCAGCCTCGGGTCCGCTCGCACAGATACGCAGTATTTT. It is translated as CASSLGSARTDTQYF.

This clone was recorded a few times. The V gene is TRBV28, the J gene TRBJ2-1; TRBD1 matches at 7 bases. The CDR3 is 15 amino acids. V shed 3 bases and J 4 bases; nucleotides not matched to a gene: 6. Looked up from germline, CDR1 is MDHEN and CDR2 is SYDVKM. CDR3 amino acids: CASSFPRTGYNEQFF. The DNA for the CDR3 is TGTGCCAGCAGTTTCCCTCGGACAGGTTACAATGAGCAGTTCTTC.

The chain links TRBV11-2 to TRBJ2-1, with D unclear. The CDR3 spans 18 residues. Between the trimmed V and J ends, which lost 4 bases and 0 bases, there was a span of 19 bases. CDR1 and CDR2 (germline): SGHAT, FQNNGV. CDR3 loop: CASSSHRRPSSSYNEQFF. The CDR3 DNA reads as TGTGCCAGCAGCTCCCACCGCCGTCCCTCGAGCTCCTACAATGAGCAGTTCTTC.

The chain joins TRBV19 to TRBJ2-5, with a possible D match to TRBD1 (6 bases). This CDR3 is 15 amino acids long. Germline CDR1 is LNHDA and CDR2 is SQIVND (reference sequence). Trimming removed 0 bases at V and 1 base at J, with 9 bases between. The CDR3 DNA sequence: TGTGCCAGTAGTATAGATTGGACAGCCCAAGAGACCCAGTACTTC. This translates into CASSIDWTAQETQYF.

The chain has TRBV27 and TRBJ1-4; tentative D call: TRBD1 (5 bases). CDR1 is MNHEY, CDR2 SMNVEV, per germline (reference sequence). This CDR3 has 14 residues. The V end lost 1 base, the J end lost 8 bases, and 11 bases lay between the germline ends. CDR3 in amino acids: CASSLWGGNEKLFF. CDR3 in DNA: TGTGCCAGCAGTTTATGGGGGGGAAACGAAAAACTGTTTTTT.

The CDR3 protein is CASRRGLDQETQYF. In DNA, the CDR3 is TGTGCCAGCAGACGGGGACTAGACCAAGAGACCCAGTACTTC. The chain joins TRBV5-4 to TRBJ2-5; 8 bases fit TRBD2. Germline lookup yields CDR1 SGHNT and CDR2 YYREEE (reference sequence). Trimming at V came to 5 bases and at J to 0 bases, leaving 3 bases not matched to a gene. This CDR3 has 14 residues.